This TCR beta chain was identified in a study of T-cell memory formation after mild COVID-19. TCRalpha and TCRbeta libraries used 5'RACE with constant-segment primers and UMIs. TCRdb ran MiXCR on the 5' RACE reads and lists one entry per CDR3 protein. This table has hundreds of thousands of distinct CDR3 sequences, roughly 15% appearing once. The sequencing input was PBMCs or a T cell subset sorted from them (not recorded which). The TCR comes from a man aged 18 to 35 who had mild COVID-19 (a few samples of this study predate the infection). Cell type and time point are not known.

The CDR3 DNA is TGTGCCAGCACTTGGGACTCGACCGGATGGGATGAGCAGTTCTTC. Residues: CASTWDSTGWDEQFF. The chain is built from TRBV6-5 and TRBJ2-1; tentatively, D is TRBD2 (6 bases). Trimming shortened V by 7 bases and J by 8 bases, and 21 bases separated the two germline ends. CDR3 length: 15 residues. CDR1 and CDR2 (germline): MNHEY, SVGAGI.